The clone carrying this T cell receptor (beta chain) was picked up a small number of times. Its antigen is not known. Data came from immunoSEQ multiplex PCR; TCRdb stores just in-frame clones and leaves some out. The repertoire has around 63,000 clones, over 75% of them found once; the top ten carry approximately 5.1%. The data belong to a study of OX40 agonist ivuxolimab in advanced cancers. The wider study: Dose-escalation subjects each had hepatocellular carcinoma, melanoma, renal cell or head and neck cancer. Subjects had a mean age of about 65 years, with a range of roughly 20 to 80; around 80% were male. Study results and caveats: Nonresponders, in some cases, also had low normalized T-cell clonal expansion.

The CDR3 covers 13 residues. V was pared by 5 bases and J by 6 bases, with 8 bases between. Looked up from germline, CDR1 is SNHLY and CDR2 is FYNNEI. This sequence was found in an adult with an advanced solid tumor such as melanoma, head and neck, liver or kidney cancer. V usage is TRBV2 and J usage is TRBJ1-6; D ambiguous. Sequencing was performed on CD4+ or CD8+ T cells sorted from blood, taken in a trial of the OX40 agonist ivuxolimab. CDR3 amino acids: CASSKEGNSPLHF. Written as DNA, the CDR3 is TGTGCCAGCAGTAAGGAGGGTAATTCACCCCTCCACTTT.